This T cell receptor beta chain was captured in a study of molecular identifiers for immune sequencing clone quantification. This clonotype was observed many times. What it recognizes is unknown. Previously described methods and listed TCR primers produced bulk TCR libraries. TCRdb used MiXCR to reprocess the PCR reads, holding one entry per CDR3 protein. Of about 320,000 distinct CDR3 sequences in the sample, around 21% were seen once. Germline values: CDR1 SQVTM, CDR2 ANQGSEA. V was cut by 3 bases and J by 0 bases, with 5 bases left in between. The CDR3 is 12 amino acids. General observations from the study: The share of molecules held by clones above 20 RNA copies was over 99% in effector cells and under 1% in naive cells. Among about a million naive cells, as was reported, spiked Jurkat TCR RNA from one cell was detectable. Barcodes shared by identical TCR molecules could lead to underestimated sizes of highly expanded clones.

The receptor's source is a human donor in good health. Some libraries in this study had Jurkat cell RNA spiked in. The sample was naive CD8+ T cells from blood, with Jurkat cell RNA spiked in. The subset was: FACS-sorted CD8+CD4-CCR7+CD45RA+ naive T cells. The chain carries TRBV29-1 and TRBJ1-1, with D unclear. CDR3 nucleotide sequence: TGCAGCGTTGAGGCACTGAACACTGAAGCTTTCTTT. Translated: CSVEALNTEAFF.